This entry lists 21 T cell receptor beta chains sequenced from one sample in a study of siplizumab effects on memory and regulatory T cells. Assay used: immunoSEQ multiplex PCR; TCRdb lists only in-frame clones, some missing. Of around 110,000 clones in the sample, roughly 94% are singletons; the top ten hold roughly 1.5%. The sample was non-Treg CD4+ T cells sorted from blood. The receptors were gathered from a human donor in good health.

The chain employs TRBV7-9 and TRBJ1-3, with D possibly being TRBD1 (5 bases). Germline V lookup: CDR1 SEHNR, CDR2 FQNEAQ (reference sequence). Trimming stripped 1 base from V and 0 bases from J, with 10 bases between. The CDR3 totals 16 residues. CDR3 protein: CASSLEGQLSGNTIYF. DNA for the CDR3: TGTGCCAGCAGCTTAGAGGGGCAGCTCTCTGGAAACACCATATATTTT.

The V call is TRBV10-1, the J call TRBJ2-1; D not certain. In germline, CDR1 is WNHNN, CDR2 SYGVQD (reference sequence). The CDR3 runs to 11 residues. Trimming pared 9 bases from V and 10 bases from J, leaving 13 bases between. CDR3 sequence reads: CASGRFGEQFF. The CDR3 region has the DNA TGCGCCAGTGGACGGTTCGGGGAGCAGTTCTTC.

The chain has TRBV29-1 and TRBJ2-7; D remains ambiguous. Trimming took off 6 bases at V and 0 bases at J, with 9 bases between the two ends. The CDR3 is 12 amino acids. Germline V gives CDR1 SQVTM, CDR2 ANQGSEA. The CDR3 coding sequence is TGCAGCGTACAAGAGATCTCCTACGAGCAGTACTTC. Translating gives CSVQEISYEQYF.

A single count supports this clone. This chain joins TRBV5-5 and TRBJ2-7; perhaps TRBD2 as D (5 bases). Germline CDR1 reads SGHKS; CDR2 reads YYEKEE (reference sequence). V lost 4 bases, J lost 4 bases, and 15 bases lay in between. The CDR3 extends over 14 amino acids. Here the CDR3 DNA reads TGTGCCAGCAGCGCCGGGATACTCCAATACGAGCAGTACTTC. Its translation is CASSAGILQYEQYF.

The chain uses TRBV7-8 and TRBJ1-2; D perhaps matches TRBD1 (5 bases). Germline V lookup: CDR1 SGHVS, CDR2 FQNEAQ. Trimming left V 0 bases short and J 6 bases short, with 8 bases between. The CDR3 consists of 13 residues. The CDR3 loop is CASSLAAGDGYTF. DNA of the CDR3: TGTGCCAGCAGCTTAGCGGCGGGGGATGGCTACACCTTC.

The CDR3 nucleotides are TGTGCCAGCAGCTTAGACGGGGGGGCCACAGATACGCAGTATTTT. Protein product: CASSLDGGATDTQYF. The chain is built from TRBV7-8 and TRBJ2-3; TRBD2 agrees at 8 bases. The ends lost 1 base at V and 2 bases at J; junction bases unmatched: 2. CDR1 is SGHVS, CDR2 FQNEAQ, per germline. The CDR3 sequence is 15 residues long.

The chain is built from TRBV28 and TRBJ1-1, with 7 bases aligning to TRBD1. CDR3 length: 15 amino acids. V gave up 3 bases and J gave up 1 base; unmatched junction bases: 5. The V gene's germline CDR1 is MDHEN and CDR2 SYDVKM. CDR3 residues: CASSLNRGGNTEAFF. CDR3 nucleotide sequence: TGTGCCAGCAGTTTGAACAGGGGAGGGAACACTGAAGCTTTCTTT. Full variable domain (remainder filled in from reference TRBV28 and TRBJ1-1): DVKVTQSSRYLVKRTGEKVFLECVQDMDHENMFWYRQDPGLGLRLIYFSYDVKMKEKGDIPEGYSVSREKKERFSLILESASTNQTSMYLCASSLNRGGNTEAFFGQGTRLTVV.

V usage is TRBV11-2 and J usage is TRBJ2-3; 10 nucleotides align to TRBD2. The V gene end was trimmed by 3 bases and the J gene end by 8 bases; junction bases not matched to a gene: 17. The CDR3 contains 18 residues. Germline V gene lookup returns CDR1 SGHAT and CDR2 FQNNGV. The CDR3 DNA is TGTGCCAGCAGCTTTCCCGGCTTCAGCGGGAGGGCCGAAGGTACGCAGTATTTT. Translating gives CASSFPGFSGRAEGTQYF.

The V gene is TRBV29-1, the J gene TRBJ1-1; possibly TRBD1 for D (5 bases). Trimming cost V 4 bases and J 6 bases, with 9 bases left between them. The CDR3 spans 11 residues. Germline values: CDR1 SQVTM, CDR2 ANQGSEA. The CDR3 DNA reads as TGCAGCGTTGGTACGGGGGCTGAAGCTTTCTTT. Its protein product is CSVGTGAEAFF.

The rearrangement joins TRBV7-9 to TRBJ2-5; D possibly corresponds to TRBD1 (5 bases). CDR1 and CDR2 (germline): SEHNR, FQNEAQ (reference sequence). CDR3 size: 15 residues. Between the trimmed V and J ends, which lost 2 bases and 5 bases, there was a span of 15 bases. CDR3 region: CASSLSNGARETQYF. In DNA, the CDR3 is TGTGCCAGCAGCTTAAGCAATGGGGCGCGGGAGACCCAGTACTTC.

The chain is built from TRBV2 and TRBJ1-1; 7 positions agree with TRBD1. V trimming: 6 bases; J trimming: 1 base; junction bases outside the gene matches: 2. The CDR3 is 13 residues long. Germline assignment: CDR1 SNHLY and CDR2 FYNNEI. In nucleotides, the CDR3 is TGTGCCAGCAGCGGGACAGCGAACACTGAAGCTTTCTTT. This gives the protein CASSGTANTEAFF. Variable domain in full (rest from reference TRBV2 and TRBJ1-1): EPEVTQTPSHQVTQMGQEVILRCVPISNHLYFYWYRQILGQKVEFLVSFYNNEISEKSEIFDDQFSVERPDGSNFTLKIRSTKLEDSAMYFCASSGTANTEAFFGQGTRLTVV.

The rearrangement uses TRBV7-6 and TRBJ2-7; 7 bases are shared with TRBD1. Per germline, CDR1 SGHVS and CDR2 FNYEAQ. After removal of 4 bases from V and 3 bases from J, the junction contained 9 bases not matched to a gene. CDR3 length: 15 residues. This CDR3 reads CASSSRYRGNYEQYF. As DNA, the CDR3 is TGTGCCAGCAGCTCTAGATACAGGGGTAACTACGAGCAGTACTTC.

This rearrangement joins TRBV7-6 to TRBJ2-5; the D is unclear. Germline V gives CDR1 SGHVS, CDR2 FNYEAQ. The CDR3 spans 15 residues. Trimming removed 0 bases from V and 2 bases from J, with 10 bases in between. The CDR3 sequence is CASSLAWAEQETQYF. The CDR3 DNA is TGTGCCAGCAGCTTAGCTTGGGCAGAACAAGAGACCCAGTACTTC. Full variable domain (rest looked up from reference TRBV7-6 and TRBJ2-5): GAGVSQSPRYKVTKRGQDVALRCDPISGHVSLYWYRQALGQGPEFLTYFNYEAQQDKSGLPNDRFSAERPEGSISTLTIQRTEQRDSAMYRCASSLAWAEQETQYFGPGTRLLVL.

The chain has TRBV6-5 and TRBJ1-2; tentatively, D is TRBD1 (5 bases). This CDR3 has 13 residues. V shed 4 bases and J shed 4 bases, with 10 bases lying between them. CDR1 is MNHEY, CDR2 SVGAGI, per germline. CDR3 protein: CASSSTATYGYTF. CDR3 bases: TGTGCCAGCAGTTCGACAGCTACCTATGGCTACACCTTC.

This clone showed up just once. The chain uses TRBV11-2 and TRBJ2-1; 14 bases align to TRBD2. Germline CDR1 and CDR2: SGHAT and FQNNGV. The CDR3 contains 15 residues. Trimming removed 6 bases from V and 9 bases from J; junction bases left unmatched: 7. The CDR3 DNA reads TGTGCCAGCAGTAGACTAGCGGGAGGGCGCGGTGAGCAGTTCTTC. Translation: CASSRLAGGRGEQFF.

V gene TRBV7-2 combines with J gene TRBJ1-1; the D is unclear. Germline V gives CDR1 SGHTA, CDR2 FQGNSA. This CDR3 is built from 14 residues. Trimming shortened V by 5 bases and J by 0 bases, and 10 bases separated the two germline ends. The CDR3 here is CASSATSLNTEAFF. The DNA of the CDR3 is TGTGCCAGCAGCGCGACAAGCCTGAACACTGAAGCTTTCTTT.

CDR3: CAISESTGGQETQYF. Here the CDR3 DNA reads TGTGCCATCAGTGAGTCGACTGGAGGACAAGAGACCCAGTACTTC. The chain links TRBV10-3 to TRBJ2-5, with a possible D match to TRBD2 (5 bases). CDR1 is ENHRY, CDR2 SYGVKD, per germline. This CDR3 spans 15 amino acids. V dropped 0 bases and J dropped 2 bases, with 10 bases sitting between them.

The V and J genes are TRBV4-1 and TRBJ2-7; the D gene is possibly TRBD1 (6 bases). Trimming took 3 bases from V and 4 from J, leaving 16 bases between them. CDR1 and CDR2 from the germline V gene are MGHRA and YSYEKL. CDR3 size: 15 residues. The CDR3 coding sequence is TGCGCCAGCAGCCATCTGGGACAAGGGGTGTACGAGCAGTACTTC. Protein sequence: CASSHLGQGVYEQYF.

The J gene is TRBJ1-1, the V gene TRBV2; tentatively, D is TRBD1 (5 bases). Per germline, CDR1 SNHLY and CDR2 FYNNEI. Deletions cut 3 bases from V and 5 bases from J, with 16 bases between. This CDR3 is 15 amino acids long. The CDR3 sequence is CASSDQRGVETEAFF. CDR3 nucleotides: TGTGCCAGCAGTGATCAACGGGGGGTAGAGACTGAAGCTTTCTTT.

The chain uses TRBV29-1 and TRBJ1-4, with TRBD1 matching over 10 bases. V trimming: 2 bases; J trimming: 7 bases; junction bases outside the gene matches: 13. Germline V gives CDR1 SQVTM, CDR2 ANQGSEA. The CDR3 has 17 amino acids. DNA of the CDR3: TGCAGCGTTGAAAAATCCCCCGACAGGGGGCAGGGTGAAAAACTGTTTTTT. It codes for CSVEKSPDRGQGEKLFF.

The CDR3 coding sequence is TGCGCCAGCAGCCGCCTCGGGGGAGCGGGCCCCCAAGAGACCCAGTACTTC. This gives the protein CASSRLGGAGPQETQYF. The rearrangement joins TRBV4-1 to TRBJ2-5, with D maybe TRBD2 (6 bases). Germline lookup yields CDR1 MGHRA and CDR2 YSYEKL. The V gene lost 4 bases and the J gene lost 1 base, with 19 bases spanning the gap. This CDR3 spans 17 amino acids.